This T cell receptor beta chain was sequenced for a study of cytomegalovirus exposure and HLA in healthy donors. On the study more broadly: There were approximately 400 genotyped donors. Of these, 75% to 90% fell in the genetic ancestry cluster associated with self-reported Caucasian donors.

Use of 60 Vbeta and 13 Jbeta primers characterized the PCR. Sequencing was performed with immunoSEQ multiplex PCR; in TCRdb, only in-frame clones are kept and a portion is missing. The data show approximately 150,000 clones, 73% seen once. Study-level results: Overall, approximately 150 TCR beta chains were annotated as cytomegalovirus-associated. For TCR beta chains, V- and J-gene trimming was later linked to a missense DCLRE1C variant.

Germline CDR1 reads SGHRS; CDR2 reads YFSETQ. With V trimmed by 4 bases and J by 6 bases, 4 bases remained unmatched. This CDR3 spans 13 amino acids. Remarks on this clone: Its antigen is still unknown.

This TCR came from a young woman in good health and CMV-seronegative. Sequenced material: PBMCs. The chain recombines TRBV5-1 with TRBJ2-1; 7 nucleotides match TRBD2. For the CDR3, the DNA is TGCGCCAGCAGCCGGGACTACCTCAATGAGCAGTTCTTC. Protein product: CASSRDYLNEQFF.